The T cell receptor (beta chain) under discussion was sequenced for a study of human T cells and chemical hapten exposure. General study findings and limits: Positively correlated with patch test score were the counts of PT1 expanded TCRs. Because they had alopecia, donors may respond immunologically unlike healthy people.

This clonotype was recorded at least ten times. Its antigen is not known. TCRdb analysed the RACE reads with MiXCR anew, one entry per CDR3 protein. The data contain roughly 32,000 distinct CDR3 sequences, about 5.6% of them singletons. Time point described: patch test 3, about 24 weeks after DPC sensitization. Treatment indicated: therapeutic diphenylcyclopropenone sensitization with weekly scalp DPC. This CDR3 region has 15 residues. Germline V gene data show CDR1 as ENHRY and CDR2 as SYGVKD. V lost 6 bases, J lost 3 bases, and 9 bases stayed unmatched. The sample was whole blood, taken in connection with sensitization to the hapten diphenylcyclopropenone (DPC). The gene calls are TRBV10-3 and TRBJ2-3, with 7 bases aligning to TRBD1. This receptor was taken from a young man with alopecia areata. Some clones in this sample may be carry-over from other donors' samples. CDR3 protein: CAISPGQFLTDTQYF. CDR3 coding DNA: TGTGCCATCAGCCCGGGACAGTTCCTTACAGATACGCAGTATTTT.